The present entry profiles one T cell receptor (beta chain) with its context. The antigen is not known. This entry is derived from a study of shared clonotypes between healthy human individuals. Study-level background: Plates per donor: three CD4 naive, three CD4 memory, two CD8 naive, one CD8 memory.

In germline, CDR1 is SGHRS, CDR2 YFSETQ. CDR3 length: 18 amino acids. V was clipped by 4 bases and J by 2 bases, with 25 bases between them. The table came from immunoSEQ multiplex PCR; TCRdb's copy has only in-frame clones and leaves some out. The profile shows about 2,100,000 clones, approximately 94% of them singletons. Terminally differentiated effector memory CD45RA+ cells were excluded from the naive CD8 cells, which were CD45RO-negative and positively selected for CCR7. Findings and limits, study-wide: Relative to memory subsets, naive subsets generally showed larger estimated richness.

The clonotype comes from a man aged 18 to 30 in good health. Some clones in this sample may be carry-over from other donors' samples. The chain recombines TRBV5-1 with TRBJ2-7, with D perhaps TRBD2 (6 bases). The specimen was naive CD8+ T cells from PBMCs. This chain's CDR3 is CASSQAGTGSLKTYEQYF. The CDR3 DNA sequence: TGCGCCAGCAGCCAAGCCGGGACTGGAAGCCTAAAAACCTACGAGCAGTACTTC.